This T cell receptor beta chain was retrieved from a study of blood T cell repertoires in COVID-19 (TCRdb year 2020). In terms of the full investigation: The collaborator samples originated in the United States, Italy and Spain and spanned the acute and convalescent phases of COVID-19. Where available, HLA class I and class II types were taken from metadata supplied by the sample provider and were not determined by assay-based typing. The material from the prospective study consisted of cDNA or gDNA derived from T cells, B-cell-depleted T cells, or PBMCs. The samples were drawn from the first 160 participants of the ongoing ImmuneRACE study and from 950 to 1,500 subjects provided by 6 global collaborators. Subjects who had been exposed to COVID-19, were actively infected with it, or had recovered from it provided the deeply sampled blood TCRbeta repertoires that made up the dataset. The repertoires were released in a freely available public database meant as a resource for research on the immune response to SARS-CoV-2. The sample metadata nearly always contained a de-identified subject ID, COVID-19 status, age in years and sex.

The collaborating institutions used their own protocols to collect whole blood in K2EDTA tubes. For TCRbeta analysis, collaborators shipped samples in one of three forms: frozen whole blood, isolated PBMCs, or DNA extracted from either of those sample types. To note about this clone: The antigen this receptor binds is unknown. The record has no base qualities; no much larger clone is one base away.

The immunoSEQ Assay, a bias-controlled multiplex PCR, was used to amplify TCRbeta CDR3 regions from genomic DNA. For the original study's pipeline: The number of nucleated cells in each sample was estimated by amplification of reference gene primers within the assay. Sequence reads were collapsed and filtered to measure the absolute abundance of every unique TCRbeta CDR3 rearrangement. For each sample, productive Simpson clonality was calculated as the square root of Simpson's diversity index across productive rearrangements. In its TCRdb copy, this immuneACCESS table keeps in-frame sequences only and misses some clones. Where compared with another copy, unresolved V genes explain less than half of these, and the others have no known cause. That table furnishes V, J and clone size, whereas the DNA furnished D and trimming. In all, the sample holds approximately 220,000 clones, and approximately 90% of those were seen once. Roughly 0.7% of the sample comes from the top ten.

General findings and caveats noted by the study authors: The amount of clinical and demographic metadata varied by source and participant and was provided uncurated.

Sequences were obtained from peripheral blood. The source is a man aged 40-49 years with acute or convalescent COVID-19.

The DNA sequence reads TGTGCCAGCAGCTCCTTATCTGGTGGGGCCAATCAGCCCCAGCATTTT. It is translated as CASSSLSGGANQPQHF. This sequence uses TRBV11-2 and TRBJ1-5; the D region possibly corresponds to TRBD1 (5 bases align). Inclusive of the bounding cysteine and phenylalanine, the CDR3 is 16 residues long. Only the CDR3 DNA stays, 48 bases, in frame from base 1. The junction carries 16 bases between V and J, which are trimmed by 4 bases and 3 bases respectively. CDR1 and CDR2 (SGHAT, FQNNGV) derive from the germline V gene. Here the CDR3 is joined to the reference TRBV11-2 and TRBJ1-5 genes, and the full variable domain is: EAGVAQSPRYKIIEKRQSVAFWCNPISGHATLYWYQQILGQGPKLLIQFQNNGVVDDSQLPKDRFSAERLKGVDSTLKIQPAKLEDSAVYLCASSSLSGGANQPQHFGDGTRLSIL.